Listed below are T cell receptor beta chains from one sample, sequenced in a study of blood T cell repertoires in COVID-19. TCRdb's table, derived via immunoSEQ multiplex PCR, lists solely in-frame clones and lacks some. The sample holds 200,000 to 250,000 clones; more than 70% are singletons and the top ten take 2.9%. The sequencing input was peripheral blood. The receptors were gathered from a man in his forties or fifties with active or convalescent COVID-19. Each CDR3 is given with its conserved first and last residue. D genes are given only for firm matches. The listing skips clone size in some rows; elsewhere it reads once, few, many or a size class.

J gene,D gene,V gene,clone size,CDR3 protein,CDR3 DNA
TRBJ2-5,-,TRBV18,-,CASSPRGGETQYF,TGTGCCAGCTCACCTAGGGGCGGCGAGACCCAGTACTTC
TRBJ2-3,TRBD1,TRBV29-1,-,CSVDLGQGITDTQYF,TGCAGCGTAGATCTGGGACAGGGAATCACAGATACGCAGTATTTT
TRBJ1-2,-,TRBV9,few,CASRDTGIDGYTF,TGTGCCAGCAGAGACACAGGGATAGATGGCTACACCTTC
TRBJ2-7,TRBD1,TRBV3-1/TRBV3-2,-,CASSKSSGTGEQYF,TGTGCCAGCAGCAAATCCTCCGGGACAGGCGAGCAGTACTTC
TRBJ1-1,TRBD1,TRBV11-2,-,CASSLSGTGIDEAFF,TGTGCCAGCAGCCTCTCCGGGACAGGAATAGATGAAGCTTTCTTT
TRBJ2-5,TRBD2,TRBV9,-,CASSRGTSGSIQETQYF,TGTGCCAGCAGCCGAGGGACTAGCGGGAGCATACAAGAGACCCAGTACTTC
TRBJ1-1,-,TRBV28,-,CASSLAEPEAFF,TGTGCCAGCAGTTTGGCCGAACCTGAAGCTTTCTTT
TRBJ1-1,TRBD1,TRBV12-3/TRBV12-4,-,CASIGDRGVEAFF,TGTGCCAGCATTGGGGACAGGGGAGTAGAAGCTTTCTTT
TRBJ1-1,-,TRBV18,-,CASSPQRSPEGAFF,TGTGCCAGCTCACCCCAACGATCCCCCGAGGGAGCTTTCTTT
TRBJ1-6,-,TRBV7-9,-,CASSQGSSYNSPLHF,TGTGCCAGCAGCCAAGGGAGCTCCTATAATTCACCCCTCCACTTT
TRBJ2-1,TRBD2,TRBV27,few,CASSLWASGSFSNEQFF,TGTGCCAGCAGTTTATGGGCTAGCGGGAGTTTTAGCAATGAGCAGTTCTTC
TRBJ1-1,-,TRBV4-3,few,CASSQERSTEAFF,TGCGCCAGCAGCCAAGAGAGGTCCACTGAAGCTTTCTTT
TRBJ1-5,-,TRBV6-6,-,CASRISTGSNQPQHF,TGTGCCAGCAGAATAAGCACGGGGAGCAATCAGCCCCAGCATTTT
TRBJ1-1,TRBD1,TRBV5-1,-,CASSLTSGGNTEAFF,TGCGCCAGCAGCTTGACATCAGGGGGAAACACTGAAGCTTTCTTT
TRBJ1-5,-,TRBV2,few,CASSEARQPQHF,TGTGCCAGCAGTGAAGCTCGTCAGCCCCAGCATTTT
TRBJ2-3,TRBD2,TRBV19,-,CASSIPSGSTDTQYF,TGTGCCAGTAGTATACCTAGCGGGAGTACAGATACGCAGTATTTT
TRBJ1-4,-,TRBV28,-,CASSLFSEKLFF,TGTGCCAGCAGTCTCTTCAGTGAAAAACTGTTTTTT
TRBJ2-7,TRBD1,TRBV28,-,CASSLRTGFSYEQYF,TGTGCCAGCAGTTTAAGGACAGGGTTTTCCTACGAGCAGTACTTC
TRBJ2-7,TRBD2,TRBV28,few,CASSQAGGPPIRTYEQYF,TGTGCCAGCAGCCAAGCGGGAGGGCCCCCAATCCGAACCTACGAGCAGTACTTC
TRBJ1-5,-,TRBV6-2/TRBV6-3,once,CASTPGLPNQPQHF,TGTGCCAGCACCCCGGGACTTCCCAATCAGCCCCAGCATTTT
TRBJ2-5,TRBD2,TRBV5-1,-,CASNSLGTTKETQYF,TGCGCCAGCAACTCCTTGGGGACTACTAAAGAGACCCAGTACTTC